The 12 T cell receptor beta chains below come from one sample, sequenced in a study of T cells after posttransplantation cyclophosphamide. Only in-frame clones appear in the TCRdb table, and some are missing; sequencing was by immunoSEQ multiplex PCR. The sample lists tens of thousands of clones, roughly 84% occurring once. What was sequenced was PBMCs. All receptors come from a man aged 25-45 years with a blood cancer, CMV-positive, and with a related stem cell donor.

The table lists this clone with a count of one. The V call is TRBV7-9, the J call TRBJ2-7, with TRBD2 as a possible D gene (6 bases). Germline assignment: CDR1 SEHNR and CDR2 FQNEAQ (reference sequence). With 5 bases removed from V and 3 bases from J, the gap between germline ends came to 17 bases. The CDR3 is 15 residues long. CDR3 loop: CASSPVAERLYEQYF. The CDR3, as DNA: TGTGCCAGCAGCCCGGTAGCGGAACGACTCTACGAGCAGTACTTC.

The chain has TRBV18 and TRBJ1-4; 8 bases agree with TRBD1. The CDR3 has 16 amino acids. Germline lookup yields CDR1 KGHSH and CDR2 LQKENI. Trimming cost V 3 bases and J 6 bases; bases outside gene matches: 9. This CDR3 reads CASSPRQGTSDEKLFF. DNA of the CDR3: TGTGCCAGCTCACCGCGACAGGGGACGTCAGATGAAAAACTGTTTTTT.

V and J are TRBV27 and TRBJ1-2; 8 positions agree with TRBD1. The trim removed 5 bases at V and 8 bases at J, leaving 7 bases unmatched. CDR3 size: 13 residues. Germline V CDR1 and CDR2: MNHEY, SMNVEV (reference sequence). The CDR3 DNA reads TGTGCCAGCAGTCCCAGGGGGCTGGGGGGCTACACCTTC. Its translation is CASSPRGLGGYTF.

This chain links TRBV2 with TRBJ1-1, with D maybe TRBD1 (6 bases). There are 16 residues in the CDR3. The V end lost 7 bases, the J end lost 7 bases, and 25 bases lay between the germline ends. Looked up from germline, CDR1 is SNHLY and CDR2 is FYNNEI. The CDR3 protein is CASTLEGEGHVGEAFF. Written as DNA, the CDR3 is TGTGCCAGCACCTTGGAGGGGGAGGGGCATGTGGGTGAAGCTTTCTTT. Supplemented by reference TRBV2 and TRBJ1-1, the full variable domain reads EPEVTQTPSHQVTQMGQEVILRCVPISNHLYFYWYRQILGQKVEFLVSFYNNEISEKSEIFDDQFSVERPDGSNFTLKIRSTKLEDSAMYFCASTLEGEGHVGEAFFGQGTRLTVV.

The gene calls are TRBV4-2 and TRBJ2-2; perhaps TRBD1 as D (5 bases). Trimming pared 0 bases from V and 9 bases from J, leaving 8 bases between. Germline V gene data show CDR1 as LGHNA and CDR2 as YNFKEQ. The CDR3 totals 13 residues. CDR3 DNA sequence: TGTGCCAGCAGCCAAGAAGGGGTCAGGGAGCTGTTTTTT. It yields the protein CASSQEGVRELFF.

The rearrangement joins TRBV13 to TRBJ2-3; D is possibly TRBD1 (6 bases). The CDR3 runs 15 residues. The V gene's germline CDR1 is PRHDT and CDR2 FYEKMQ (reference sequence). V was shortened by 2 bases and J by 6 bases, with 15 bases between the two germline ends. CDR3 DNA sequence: TGTGCCAGCAGCTTACTGGGCAGGGGCGTGGATACGCAGTATTTT. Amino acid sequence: CASSLLGRGVDTQYF.

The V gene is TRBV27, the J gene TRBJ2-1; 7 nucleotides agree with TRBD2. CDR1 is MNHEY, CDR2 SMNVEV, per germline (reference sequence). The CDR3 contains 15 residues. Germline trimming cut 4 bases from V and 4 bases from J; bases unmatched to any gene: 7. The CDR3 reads CASSSPVSGYNEQFF. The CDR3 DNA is TGTGCCAGCAGTTCCCCGGTTAGCGGGTACAATGAGCAGTTCTTC.

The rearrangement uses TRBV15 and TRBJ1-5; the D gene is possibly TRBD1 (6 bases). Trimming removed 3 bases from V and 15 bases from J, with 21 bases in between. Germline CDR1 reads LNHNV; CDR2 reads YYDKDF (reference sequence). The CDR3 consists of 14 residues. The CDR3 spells CATSRYDNREVRHF. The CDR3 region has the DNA TGTGCCACCAGCAGGTATGACAACAGGGAAGTCCGGCATTTT.

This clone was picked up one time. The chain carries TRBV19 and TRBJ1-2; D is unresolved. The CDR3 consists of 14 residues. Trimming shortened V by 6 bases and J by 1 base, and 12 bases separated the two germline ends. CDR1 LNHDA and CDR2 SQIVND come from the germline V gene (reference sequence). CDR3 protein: CASRKRAGNYGYTF. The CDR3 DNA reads TGTGCCAGTAGAAAAAGGGCGGGTAACTATGGCTACACCTTC.

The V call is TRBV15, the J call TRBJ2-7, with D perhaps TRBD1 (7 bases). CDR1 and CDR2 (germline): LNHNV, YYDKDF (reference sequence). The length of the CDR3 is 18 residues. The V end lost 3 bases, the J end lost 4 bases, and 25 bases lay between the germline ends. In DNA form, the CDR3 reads TGTGCCACCAGCAGGGGGGGTCCTTACAGGGGAGTAGGATACGAGCAGTACTTC. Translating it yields CATSRGGPYRGVGYEQYF.

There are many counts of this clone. CDR3 residues: CAISPLGGGAGELFF. The DNA of the CDR3 is TGTGCCATCAGCCCCTTGGGGGGTGGTGCTGGGGAGCTGTTTTTT. This sequence joins TRBV10-3 and TRBJ2-2; weak D call: TRBD2 (6 bases). Between the trimmed V and J ends, which lost 6 bases and 8 bases, there was a span of 19 bases. This CDR3 region has 15 residues. CDR1 and CDR2 from the germline V gene are ENHRY and SYGVKD.

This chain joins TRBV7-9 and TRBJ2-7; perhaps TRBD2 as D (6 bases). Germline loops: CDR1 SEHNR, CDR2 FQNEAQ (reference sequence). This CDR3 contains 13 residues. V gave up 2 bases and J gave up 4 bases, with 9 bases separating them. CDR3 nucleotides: TGTGCCAGCAGCTTACACGGGAGTTACGAGCAGTACTTC. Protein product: CASSLHGSYEQYF.